Listed here are 10 T cell receptor beta chains from one sample, sequenced in a study of post-analysis software for immune sequencing data. Study results and limitations: TRBV segments more frequent in patients than in controls numbered roughly five and included TRBV5-6, TRBV5-1 and TRBV20-1.

Unique molecular identifiers featured in each of the TCR beta cDNA libraries. MiXCR, run by TCRdb on the PCR reads, gives a single entry per CDR3 protein. The sample consists of about 770,000 distinct CDR3 sequences, roughly 50% of them appearing once. No antigen has been assigned to these receptors. What was sequenced was blood. Receptors were obtained from a girl aged 10-17 years with multiple sclerosis.

This clonotype was seen a handful of times. The chain uses TRBV7-9 and TRBJ2-5; D is possibly TRBD2 (5 bases). The V end lost 3 bases, the J end lost 11 bases, and 10 bases lay between the germline ends. CDR3 length: 11 amino acids. Germline CDR1 reads SEHNR; CDR2 reads FQNEAQ (reference sequence). For the CDR3, the DNA is TGTGCCAGCAGCTTCCGCGGGCAGCAGTACTTC. The encoded protein is CASSFRGQQYF.

The chain couples TRBV4-3 to TRBJ1-1; D unclear. The CDR3 is 13 amino acids. Trimming removed 0 bases from V and 3 bases from J, with 5 bases in between. Germline V gives CDR1 LGHNA, CDR2 YSLEER. The CDR3 here is CASSQDADTEAFF. DNA of the CDR3: TGCGCCAGCAGCCAAGATGCTGACACTGAAGCTTTCTTT.

This clonotype showed up just a few times. The chain is built from TRBV5-1 and TRBJ2-5; 7 bases line up with TRBD1. J gave up 5 bases and V 1 base, and 8 bases lay outside the gene matches. The CDR3 consists of 15 residues. Germline V gene lookup returns CDR1 SGHRS and CDR2 YFSETQ. The CDR3 coding sequence is TGCGCCAGCAGCTTGAGAGACAGGGTGGTTGAGACCCAGTACTTC. Its protein product is CASSLRDRVVETQYF.

The chain couples TRBV7-8 to TRBJ2-4; D might be TRBD2 (6 bases). Germline V gives CDR1 SGHVS, CDR2 FQNEAQ. V lost 1 base, J lost 8 bases, and 9 bases lay in between. This CDR3 has 13 amino acids. The CDR3 loop reads CASSLGGVDIQYF. The CDR3 DNA reads TGTGCCAGCAGCTTAGGGGGGGTGGACATTCAGTACTTC. Using reference TRBV7-8 and TRBJ2-4 for the parts outside the CDR3, the full variable domain is GAGVSQSPRYKVAKRGQDVALRCDPISGHVSLFWYQQALGQGPEFLTYFQNEAQLDKSGLPSDRFFAERPEGSVSTLKIQRTQQEDSAVYLCASSLGGVDIQYFGAGTRLSVL.

The chain couples TRBV6-1 to TRBJ1-4; TRBD1 is a possible D gene (5 bases). Germline values: CDR1 MNHNS, CDR2 SASEGT. CDR3 size: 15 residues. With 1 base removed from V and 7 bases from J, the gap between germline ends came to 13 bases. CDR3 in amino acids: CASSEGRGEGEKLFF. The CDR3 DNA reads TGTGCCAGCAGTGAAGGGAGGGGCGAGGGTGAAAAACTGTTTTTT.

This clonotype was recorded only once. Its ends do not fully match the called genes, so a read error is possible. The rearrangement joins TRBV5-1 to TRBJ2-1, with D perhaps given as TRBD1 or TRBD2 (5 bases each). The last part of the DNA fits TRBJ2-7 better; the J call may be wrong. The CDR3 consists of 13 residues. Germline values: CDR1 SGHRS, CDR2 YFSETQ. CDR3 bases: TGCGACAGCAGCTTGGCCCGGGGCGAGCAGCAGTACTTC. Protein sequence: CDSSLARGEQQYF.

The CDR3 here is CASSRSHQETQYF. In nucleotides, the CDR3 is TGTGCCAGCAGCCGGTCCCACCAAGAGACCCAGTACTTC. This rearrangement joins TRBV7-9 to TRBJ2-5; D is unclear. The CDR3 sequence is 13 residues long. Germline loops: CDR1 SEHNR, CDR2 FQNEAQ (reference sequence). V was clipped by 5 bases and J by 0 bases, with 7 bases between them.

This chain's CDR3 is CSARDWAGGRYEQYF. In DNA form, the CDR3 reads TGCAGTGCTAGAGATTGGGCAGGGGGCAGATACGAGCAGTACTTC. This chain links TRBV20-1 with TRBJ2-4; TRBD1 matches 8 bases. The DNA end favors TRBJ2-7, so the J call may be wrong. Looked up from germline, CDR1 is DFQATT and CDR2 is SNEGSKA (reference sequence). The CDR3 length is 15 residues.

The chain recombines TRBV5-1 with TRBJ2-1, with D tentatively TRBD2 (5 bases). V shed 0 bases and J shed 7 bases, with 14 bases lying between them. The CDR3 sequence is 15 residues long. The germline gives CDR1 SGHRS, CDR2 YFSETQ. The chain's CDR3 is CASSLAVARLNEQFF. The DNA for the CDR3 is TGCGCCAGCAGCTTGGCGGTGGCTAGACTAAATGAGCAGTTCTTC.

There are a few counts of this clonotype. The V and J genes are TRBV14 and TRBJ2-6; 8 positions agree with TRBD1. J was trimmed by 4 bases and V by 1 base; bases with no gene match: 9. Germline V gene sequence: CDR1 SGHDN, CDR2 FVKESK. The CDR3 is made up of 18 amino acids. The CDR3 loop reads CASSQGGTGSWGANVLTF. DNA of the CDR3: TGTGCCAGCAGCCAAGGGGGGACAGGTTCGTGGGGGGCCAACGTCCTGACTTTC.